Detailed here is one TCR beta chain. Its antigen is unidentified. The data were taken from a study of a mutant IDH1 vaccine in newly diagnosed glioma. The wider study: In some groups vaccination began 4-6 weeks post-radiotherapy; others received it with temozolomide.

Germline CDR1 is SGHTA and CDR2 is FQGNSA. The CDR3 covers 18 residues. With V trimmed by 5 bases and J by 1 base, 12 bases remained unmatched. The method was immunoSEQ multiplex PCR; TCRdb's version includes in-frame clones alone and lacks a portion of them. This table has around 57,000 clones, 80% to 85% appearing once. Regarding time point: week 35, safety follow-up. Vaccination used 300 ug of mutant IDH1 20-mer peptide per dose, with topical imiquimod. The chain employs TRBV7-2 and TRBJ2-1; 9 positions agree with TRBD2. This TCR came from a man aged 25-45 years with glioma. This specimen was PBMCs, taken from a glioma patient whose treatment included an IDH1 peptide vaccine. The chain's CDR3 is CASSTRGGSGGSYNEQFF. The CDR3 nucleotides read TGTGCCAGCAGCACACGGGGCGGTAGCGGGGGATCCTACAATGAGCAGTTCTTC.